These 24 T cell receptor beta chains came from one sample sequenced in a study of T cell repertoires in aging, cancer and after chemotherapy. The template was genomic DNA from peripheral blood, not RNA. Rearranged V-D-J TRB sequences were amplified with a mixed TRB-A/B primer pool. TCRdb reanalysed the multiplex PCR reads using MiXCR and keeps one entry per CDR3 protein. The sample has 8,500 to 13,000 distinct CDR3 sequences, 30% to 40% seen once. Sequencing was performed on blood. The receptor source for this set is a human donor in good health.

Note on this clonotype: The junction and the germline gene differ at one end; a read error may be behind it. The CDR3 protein is CASSSGLAGYNEQFF. In DNA, the CDR3 is TGCGCCAGCAGCTCCGGACTAGCGGGCTACAATGAGCAGTTCTTC. V usage is TRBV5-6 and J usage is TRBJ2-1; 11 nucleotides agree with TRBD2. The CDR3 consists of 15 residues. Germline values: CDR1 SGHDT, CDR2 YYEEEE.

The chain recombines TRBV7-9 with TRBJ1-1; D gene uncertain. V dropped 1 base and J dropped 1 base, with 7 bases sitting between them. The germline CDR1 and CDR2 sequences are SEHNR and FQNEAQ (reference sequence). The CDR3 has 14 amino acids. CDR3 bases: TGTGCCAGCAGCTTAGGGACGGCGAACACTGAAGCTTTCTTT. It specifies CASSLGTANTEAFF.

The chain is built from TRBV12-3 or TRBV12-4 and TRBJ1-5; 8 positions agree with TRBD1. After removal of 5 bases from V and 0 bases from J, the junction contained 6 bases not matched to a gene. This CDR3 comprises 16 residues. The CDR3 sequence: CASSPLDRASNQPQHF. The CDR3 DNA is TGTGCCAGCAGTCCCCTGGACAGGGCTAGCAATCAGCCCCAGCATTTT.

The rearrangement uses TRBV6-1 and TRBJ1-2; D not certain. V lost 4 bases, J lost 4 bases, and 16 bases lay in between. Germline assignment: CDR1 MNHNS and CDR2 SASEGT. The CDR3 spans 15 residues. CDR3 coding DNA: TGTGCCAGCAGTGGCTCCAGCCGGGCCCTCTATGGCTACACCTTC. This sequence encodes CASSGSSRALYGYTF.

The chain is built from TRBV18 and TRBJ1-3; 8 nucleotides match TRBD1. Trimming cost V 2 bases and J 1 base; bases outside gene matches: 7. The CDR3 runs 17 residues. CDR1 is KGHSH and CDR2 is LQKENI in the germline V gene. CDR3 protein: CASSPSPGGLSGNTIYF. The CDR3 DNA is TGTGCCAGCTCACCATCACCAGGGGGCTTGTCTGGAAACACCATATATTTT.

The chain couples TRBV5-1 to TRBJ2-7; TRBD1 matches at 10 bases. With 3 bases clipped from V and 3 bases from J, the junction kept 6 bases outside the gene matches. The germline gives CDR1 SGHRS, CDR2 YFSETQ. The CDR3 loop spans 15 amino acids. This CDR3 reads CASSSRQGASYEQYF. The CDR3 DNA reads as TGCGCCAGCAGCTCACGACAGGGGGCGAGCTACGAGCAGTACTTC.

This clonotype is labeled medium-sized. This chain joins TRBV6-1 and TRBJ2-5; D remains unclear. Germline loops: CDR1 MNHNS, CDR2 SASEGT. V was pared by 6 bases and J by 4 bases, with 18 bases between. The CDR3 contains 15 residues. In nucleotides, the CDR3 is TGTGCCAGCAGGACGGTCCCTCTTCGACCAGAGACCCAGTACTTC. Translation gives CASRTVPLRPETQYF.

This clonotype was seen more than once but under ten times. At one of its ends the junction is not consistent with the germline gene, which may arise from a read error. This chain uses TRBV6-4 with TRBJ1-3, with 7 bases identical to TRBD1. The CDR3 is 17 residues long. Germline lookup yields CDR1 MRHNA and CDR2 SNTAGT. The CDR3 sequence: CASSYSPTTGRGNTIYF. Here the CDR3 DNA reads TGTGCCAGCAGTTACTCGCCCACGACAGGGCGGGGAAACACCATATATTTT.

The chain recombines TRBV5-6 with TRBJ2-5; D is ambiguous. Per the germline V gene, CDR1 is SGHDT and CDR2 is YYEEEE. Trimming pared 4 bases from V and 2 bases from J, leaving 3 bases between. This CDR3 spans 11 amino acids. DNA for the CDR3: TGTGCCAGCAGCAGTCAAGAGACCCAGTACTTC. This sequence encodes CASSSQETQYF.

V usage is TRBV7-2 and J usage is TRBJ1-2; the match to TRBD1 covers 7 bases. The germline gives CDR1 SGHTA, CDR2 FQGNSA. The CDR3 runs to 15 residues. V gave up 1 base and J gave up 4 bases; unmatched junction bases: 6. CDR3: CASSLGTGDVYGYTF. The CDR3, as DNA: TGTGCCAGCAGCTTAGGGACAGGTGATGTCTATGGCTACACCTTC.

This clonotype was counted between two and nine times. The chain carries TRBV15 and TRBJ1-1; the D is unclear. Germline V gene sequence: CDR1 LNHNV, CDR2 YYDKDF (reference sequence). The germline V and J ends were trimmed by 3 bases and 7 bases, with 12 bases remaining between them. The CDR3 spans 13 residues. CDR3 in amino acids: CATSSLPDREAFF. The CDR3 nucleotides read TGTGCCACCAGCAGCTTACCGGACCGTGAAGCTTTCTTT.

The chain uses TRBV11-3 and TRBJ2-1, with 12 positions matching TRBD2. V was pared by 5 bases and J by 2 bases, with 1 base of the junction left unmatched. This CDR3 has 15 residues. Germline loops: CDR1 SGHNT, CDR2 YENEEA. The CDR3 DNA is TGTGCCAGCAGCGCTAGCGGGAGGGCCTACAATGAGCAGTTCTTC. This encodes CASSASGRAYNEQFF.

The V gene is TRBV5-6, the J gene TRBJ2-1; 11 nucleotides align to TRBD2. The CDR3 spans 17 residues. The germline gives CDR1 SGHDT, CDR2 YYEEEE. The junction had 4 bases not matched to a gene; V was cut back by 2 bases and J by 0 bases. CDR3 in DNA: TGTGCCAGCAGCTTTACTAGCGGGAGACTCTCCTACAATGAGCAGTTCTTC. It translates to CASSFTSGRLSYNEQFF.

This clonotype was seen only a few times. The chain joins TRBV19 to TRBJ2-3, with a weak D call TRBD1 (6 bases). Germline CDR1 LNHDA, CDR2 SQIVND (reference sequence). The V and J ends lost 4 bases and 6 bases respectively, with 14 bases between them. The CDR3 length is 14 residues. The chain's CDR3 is CASSTQGIFDTQYF. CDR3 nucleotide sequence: TGTGCCAGTAGTACCCAGGGGATTTTCGATACGCAGTATTTT.

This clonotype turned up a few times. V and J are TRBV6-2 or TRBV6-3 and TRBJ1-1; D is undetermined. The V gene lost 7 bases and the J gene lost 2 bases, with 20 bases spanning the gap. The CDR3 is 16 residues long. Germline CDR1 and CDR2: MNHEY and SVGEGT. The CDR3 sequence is CASIMRPSTSNTEAFF. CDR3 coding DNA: TGTGCCAGCATAATGAGGCCGTCGACCTCAAACACTGAAGCTTTCTTT.

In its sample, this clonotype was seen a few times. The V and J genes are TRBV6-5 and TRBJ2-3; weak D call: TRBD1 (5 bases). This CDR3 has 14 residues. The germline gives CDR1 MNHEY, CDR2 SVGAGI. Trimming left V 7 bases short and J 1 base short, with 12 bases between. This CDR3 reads CASTRSRGTDTQYF. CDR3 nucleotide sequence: TGTGCCAGCACCCGCTCCAGGGGCACAGATACGCAGTATTTT.

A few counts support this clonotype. CDR3 amino acids: CASSPTPGQGARGYTF. CDR3 in DNA: TGTGCCAGCTCACCAACGCCGGGACAGGGGGCGCGGGGCTACACCTTC. J is TRBJ1-2 and V is TRBV18; TRBD1 agrees at 12 bases. CDR3 size: 16 residues. Germline CDR1 KGHSH, CDR2 LQKENI. V lost 2 bases and J lost 8; bases outside the gene matches: 9.

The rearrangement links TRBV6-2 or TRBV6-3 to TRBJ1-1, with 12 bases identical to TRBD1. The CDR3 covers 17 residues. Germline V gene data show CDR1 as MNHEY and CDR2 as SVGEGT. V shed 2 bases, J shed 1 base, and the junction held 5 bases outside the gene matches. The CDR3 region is CASSYRDRGRRNTEAFF. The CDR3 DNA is TGTGCCAGCAGTTACCGGGACAGGGGGCGGCGGAACACTGAAGCTTTCTTT.

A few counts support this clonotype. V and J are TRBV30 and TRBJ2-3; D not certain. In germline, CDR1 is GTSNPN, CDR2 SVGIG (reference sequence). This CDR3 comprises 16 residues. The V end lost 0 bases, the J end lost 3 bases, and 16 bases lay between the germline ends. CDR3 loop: CAWSVRTSLGTDTQYF. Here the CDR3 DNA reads TGTGCCTGGAGTGTTAGGACCAGCCTCGGTACAGATACGCAGTATTTT.

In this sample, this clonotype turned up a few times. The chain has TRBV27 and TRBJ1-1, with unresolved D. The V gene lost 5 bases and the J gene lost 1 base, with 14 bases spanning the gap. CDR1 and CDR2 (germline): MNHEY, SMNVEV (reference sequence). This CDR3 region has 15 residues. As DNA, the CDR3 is TGTGCCAGCAGTATACGGTCGCAGACGAACACTGAAGCTTTCTTT. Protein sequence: CASSIRSQTNTEAFF.

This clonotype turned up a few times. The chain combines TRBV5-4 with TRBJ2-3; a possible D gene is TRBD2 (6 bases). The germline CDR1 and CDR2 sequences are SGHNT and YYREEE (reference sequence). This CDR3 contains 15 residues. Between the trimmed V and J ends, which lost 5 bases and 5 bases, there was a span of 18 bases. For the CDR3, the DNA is TGTGCCAGCAGTCTCGGAGGGGCTCGAGTAGATACGCAGTATTTT. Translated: CASSLGGARVDTQYF.

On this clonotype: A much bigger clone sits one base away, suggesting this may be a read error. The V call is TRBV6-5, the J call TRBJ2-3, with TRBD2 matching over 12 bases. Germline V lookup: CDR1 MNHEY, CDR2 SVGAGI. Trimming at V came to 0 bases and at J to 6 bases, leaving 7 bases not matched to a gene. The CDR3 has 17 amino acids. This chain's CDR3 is CASSYSLAGGLVDTQYF. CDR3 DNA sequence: TGTGCCAGCAGTTACTCCCTAGCGGGAGGGCTCGTGGATACGCAGTATTTT.

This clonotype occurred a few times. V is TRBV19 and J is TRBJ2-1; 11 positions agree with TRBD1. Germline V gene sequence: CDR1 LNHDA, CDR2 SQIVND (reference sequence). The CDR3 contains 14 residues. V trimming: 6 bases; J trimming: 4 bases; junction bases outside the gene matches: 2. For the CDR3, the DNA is TGTGCCAGTAGAGGGACAGGGGGATACAATGAGCAGTTCTTC. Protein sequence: CASRGTGGYNEQFF.

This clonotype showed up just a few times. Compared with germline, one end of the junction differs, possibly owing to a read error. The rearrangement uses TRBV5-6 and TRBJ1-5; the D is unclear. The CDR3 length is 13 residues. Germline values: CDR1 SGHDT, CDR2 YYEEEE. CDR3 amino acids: CASSSFVAILPYF. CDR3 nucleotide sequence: TGTGCCAGCAGCTCGTTCGTGGCAATCCTACCTTATTTT.